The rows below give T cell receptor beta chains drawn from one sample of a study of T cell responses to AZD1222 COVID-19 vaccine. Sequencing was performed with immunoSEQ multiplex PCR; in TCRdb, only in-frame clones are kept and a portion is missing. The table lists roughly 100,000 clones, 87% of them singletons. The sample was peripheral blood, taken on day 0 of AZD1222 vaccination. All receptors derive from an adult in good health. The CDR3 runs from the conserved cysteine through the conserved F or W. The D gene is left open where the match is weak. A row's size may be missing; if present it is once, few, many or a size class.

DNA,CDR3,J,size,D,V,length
TGTGCCAGCAGCTTAACGCGCGAGCAGTACTTC,CASSLTREQYF,TRBJ2-7,NA,NA,TRBV7-2,11
TGTGCCAGCTCACCCGGACAGGGTGGCTCCCACGAGCAGTACTTC,CASSPGQGGSHEQYF,TRBJ2-7,NA,TRBD1,TRBV18,15
TGTGCCAGCAGCCTAGGGACAGGTGCCTACACCTTC,CASSLGTGAYTF,TRBJ1-2,NA,TRBD1,TRBV11-2,12
TGTGCCAGCTCCCGGGACAGGGAAGCCACCGGGGAGCTGTTTTTT,CASSRDREATGELFF,TRBJ2-2,NA,TRBD1,TRBV6-6,15
TGTGCCAGCAGTTATTTGTTAGGTGATGCGCAGTATTTT,CASSYLLGDAQYF,TRBJ2-3,NA,NA,TRBV6-6,13
TGTGCCAGCAGCCCCAGACAGGATGATAACTATGGCTACACCTTC,CASSPRQDDNYGYTF,TRBJ1-2,few,NA,TRBV11-2,15
TGCAGCGTTATCCACAGGGTACCCTACGAGCAGTACTTC,CSVIHRVPYEQYF,TRBJ2-7,NA,NA,TRBV29-1,13
TGCAGCGTTGAACTCGGGACAGGGGGTGAAAAACTGTTTTTT,CSVELGTGGEKLFF,TRBJ1-4,NA,TRBD1,TRBV29-1,14
TGCGCCAGCAGCTTAGACGGAAGCTCCTACAATGAGCAGTTCTTC,CASSLDGSSYNEQFF,TRBJ2-1,NA,NA,TRBV5-1,15
TGTGCCAGCAGCTCCCAGGGTGGAACTGAAGCTTTCTTT,CASSSQGGTEAFF,TRBJ1-1,NA,NA,TRBV7-9,13
TGCAGTGCTAGTGAGACTAGGTCTTCCTACAATGAGCAGTTCTTC,CSASETRSSYNEQFF,TRBJ2-1,few,NA,TRBV20-1,15
TGTGCCAGCAGCCAAGAAAGGTCGACCTACGAGCAGTACTTC,CASSQERSTYEQYF,TRBJ2-7,NA,NA,TRBV3-1/TRBV3-2,14
TGTGCCAGCAGTTTCCGGACTAGCGGGAAGAAAAACATTCAGTACTTC,CASSFRTSGKKNIQYF,TRBJ2-4,NA,TRBD2,TRBV2,16
TGTGCCAGCAGCCAAACTTCCTGGTTCAGAAATCGTACTGAAGCTTTCTTT,CASSQTSWFRNRTEAFF,TRBJ1-1,NA,NA,TRBV3-1/TRBV3-2,17
TGTGCCAGCAGCCCCCAGGAAGATTCACCCCTCCACTTT,CASSPQEDSPLHF,TRBJ1-6,once,NA,TRBV11-1,13
TGTGCCAGCAGTTTAACAGGGGGAGCCTATGGCTACACCTTC,CASSLTGGAYGYTF,TRBJ1-2,NA,TRBD1,TRBV28,14
TGCAGCGTTCTGCAGCAAGCTGACGGCTACACCTTC,CSVLQQADGYTF,TRBJ1-2,few,NA,TRBV29-1,12
TGTGCCAGCAGCCAAGACCGAGGGCGTCGGGAGCAGTACTTC,CASSQDRGRREQYF,TRBJ2-7,NA,NA,TRBV4-2,14
TGCGCCAGCAGCTTGGCCTGGTTGGAGTCCTACGAGCAGTACTTC,CASSLAWLESYEQYF,TRBJ2-7,NA,NA,TRBV5-1,15
TGTGCCTGGAGTGAGCACGAGCAGTACTTC,CAWSEHEQYF,TRBJ2-7,NA,NA,TRBV30,10
TGTGCCAGTAGTGGAAGACAGTACGAAAACATTCAGTACTTC,CASSGRQYENIQYF,TRBJ2-4,once,NA,TRBV19,14
TGTGCCAGCAGTGTTAACTCCGGGACTTTTGGTGAAAAACTGTTTTTT,CASSVNSGTFGEKLFF,TRBJ1-4,NA,NA,TRBV6-1,16
TGTGCCAGCATCGGGTTGCGTGGGACCGGGGAGCTGTTTTTT,CASIGLRGTGELFF,TRBJ2-2,once,NA,TRBV2,14
TGTGCCAGCACCCGGCCCGGCTCCCCAGATACGCAGTATTTT,CASTRPGSPDTQYF,TRBJ2-3,NA,NA,TRBV7-9,14
TGTGCCAGCAGTGCGGACAGGGAAACTAATGAAAAACTGTTTTTT,CASSADRETNEKLFF,TRBJ1-4,NA,TRBD1,TRBV25-1,15
TGTGCCAGCAGTTTGCAAGGTGGAAACACCATATATTTT,CASSLQGGNTIYF,TRBJ1-3,NA,NA,TRBV28,13
TGTGCCAGCAGCTCTACCGGGACTAGATCCCACGATGAGCAGTTCTTC,CASSSTGTRSHDEQFF,TRBJ2-1,NA,TRBD2,TRBV7-7,16
TGTGCCAGCAGCACCCCCGGGGGTTGGGCTGAAGCTTTCTTT,CASSTPGGWAEAFF,TRBJ1-1,NA,NA,TRBV27,14
TGTGCCACCAGTGATGGGACTAGCGGAAACTACAATGAGCAGTTCTTC,CATSDGTSGNYNEQFF,TRBJ2-1,once,TRBD2,TRBV24-1,16
TGTGCCAGCAGTTACCGGATGCTAGTTTCCTACGAGCAGTACTTC,CASSYRMLVSYEQYF,TRBJ2-7,NA,NA,TRBV6-5,15
TGTGCCAGCAGCTCCACTTACGAGCAGTACTTC,CASSSTYEQYF,TRBJ2-7,few,NA,TRBV5-8,11
TGTGCCAGCAGTGAAGCGCGCAGGGTCTATGGCTACACCTTC,CASSEARRVYGYTF,TRBJ1-2,NA,NA,TRBV6-1,14
TGTGCCAGCAGCCCGAATTCCGGACAGGGAAATCAGCCCCAGCATTTT,CASSPNSGQGNQPQHF,TRBJ1-5,NA,TRBD1,TRBV7-2,16
TGTGCCAGCAGCCCTGGGACAGACACCGGGGAGCTGTTTTTT,CASSPGTDTGELFF,TRBJ2-2,NA,TRBD1,TRBV7-9,14
TGTGCCAGCAGTTCGGGCCGGGACAGGGTGGAGACCCAGTACTTC,CASSSGRDRVETQYF,TRBJ2-5,NA,TRBD1,TRBV28,15
TGTGCCAGCAGCCTTGACAGTTACAATGAGCAGTTCTTC,CASSLDSYNEQFF,TRBJ2-1,NA,NA,TRBV7-8,13
TGTGCCAGTAGACTGACATTGACCAGCCACTATGGCTACACCTTC,CASRLTLTSHYGYTF,TRBJ1-2,NA,NA,TRBV19,15
TGTGCCAGCAGACTCGGGGCTTCGCGTAACACCGGGGAGCTGTTTTTT,CASRLGASRNTGELFF,TRBJ2-2,NA,NA,TRBV27,16
TGTGCCAGCACCCTGGGACAGCGCTACTATGGCTACACCTTC,CASTLGQRYYGYTF,TRBJ1-2,few,TRBD1,TRBV5-6,14
TGTGCCAGTAGTCCACGAACCGAGTCTCGAGGCTACACCTTC,CASSPRTESRGYTF,TRBJ1-2,NA,NA,TRBV19,14
TGTGCCAGCAGCTTAAACGGGGGTAGGGACTACGAGCAGTACTTC,CASSLNGGRDYEQYF,TRBJ2-7,few,NA,TRBV7-3,15
TGCGCCAGTCAAGTGGGAATACGCCCGGGCGAGCAGTACTTC,CASQVGIRPGEQYF,TRBJ2-7,NA,NA,TRBV5-1,14
TGTGCCATCAGTGCCCGGGCGATCGTGAACACTGAAGCTTTCTTT,CAISARAIVNTEAFF,TRBJ1-1,NA,NA,TRBV10-3,15
TGTGCCAGCAGCGTAGAAGCGGGTTTCGGGGAGCTGTTTTTT,CASSVEAGFGELFF,TRBJ2-2,NA,NA,TRBV9,14
TGTGCCATCAGTGATGGTTTAGTAGGGCACGAGCAGTACTTC,CAISDGLVGHEQYF,TRBJ2-7,once,NA,TRBV10-3,14
TGTGCCAGCAGTTTACATCCAGGGGCTGAAGCTTTCTTT,CASSLHPGAEAFF,TRBJ1-1,NA,NA,TRBV12-3/TRBV12-4,13
TGCGCCAGCAGTGCGACAGAGACCTATGGCTACACCTTC,CASSATETYGYTF,TRBJ1-2,NA,NA,TRBV10-1,13